The entry below gives a single TCR beta chain sequence along with its context. The antigen is unknown. A multiplex PCR was run with 60 Vbeta primers and 13 Jbeta primers. Clones were read by immunoSEQ multiplex PCR, and TCRdb kept only the in-frame ones, dropping some. The table has approximately 160,000 clones, around 80% seen once; the top ten hold 1%. This sample is part of a study of cytomegalovirus exposure and HLA in healthy donors. General observations from the study: Cytomegalovirus status was reportedly diagnosed by the classifier with high specificity and sensitivity. A later analysis linked a missense variant in DCLRE1C to the trimming of TCR beta V and J genes. Among TCR beta chains, those listed as cytomegalovirus-associated numbered over 150. Previously analyzed data showed that most TCR beta V segments were productive at a frequency of about 90% or about 30%.

Germline-derived CDR1 and CDR2 are KGHSH and LQKENI. The CDR3 is 16 residues long. The V gene is TRBV18, the J gene TRBJ2-5, with 10 bases aligning to TRBD1. The J call may not be correct, given that the DNA end is closer to TRBJ2-7. Sequencing input: PBMCs. This TCR derives from a woman between 45 and 60 years old in good health and CMV-seropositive. The CDR3 bases are TGTGCCAGCTCACCCCGCCCGGGACAGGGGATCGACGAGCAGTACTTC. Translation gives CASSPRPGQGIDEQYF.